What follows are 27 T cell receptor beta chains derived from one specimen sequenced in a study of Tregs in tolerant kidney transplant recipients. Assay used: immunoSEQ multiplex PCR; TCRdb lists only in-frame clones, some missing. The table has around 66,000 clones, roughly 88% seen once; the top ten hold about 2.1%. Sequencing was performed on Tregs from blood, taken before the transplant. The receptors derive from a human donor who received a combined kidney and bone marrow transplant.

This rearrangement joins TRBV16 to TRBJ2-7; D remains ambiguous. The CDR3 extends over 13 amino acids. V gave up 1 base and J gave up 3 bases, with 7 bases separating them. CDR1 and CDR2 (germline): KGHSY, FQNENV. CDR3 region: CASSQFDVYEQYF. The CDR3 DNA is TGTGCCAGCAGCCAATTTGATGTCTACGAGCAGTACTTC.

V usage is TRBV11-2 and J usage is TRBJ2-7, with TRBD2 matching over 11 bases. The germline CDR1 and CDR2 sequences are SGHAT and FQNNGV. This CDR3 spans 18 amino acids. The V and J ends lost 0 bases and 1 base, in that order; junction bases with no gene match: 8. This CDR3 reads CASSLDGLAGGLSYEQYF. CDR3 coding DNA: TGTGCCAGCAGCTTAGATGGGCTAGCGGGGGGATTATCCTACGAGCAGTACTTC.

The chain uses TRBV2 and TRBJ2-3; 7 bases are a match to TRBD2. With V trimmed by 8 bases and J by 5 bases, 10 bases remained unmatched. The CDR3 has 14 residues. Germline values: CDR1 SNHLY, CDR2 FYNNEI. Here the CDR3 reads CASSRDYPGDTQYF. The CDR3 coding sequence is TGTGCCAGCTCCCGGGACTATCCCGGAGATACGCAGTATTTT.

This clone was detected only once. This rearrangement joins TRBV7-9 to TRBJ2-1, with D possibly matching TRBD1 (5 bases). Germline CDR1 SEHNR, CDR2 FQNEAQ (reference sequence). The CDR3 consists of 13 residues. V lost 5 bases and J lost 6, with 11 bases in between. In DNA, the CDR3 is TGTGCCAGCAGCGGGGCGATCCTCAATGAGCAGTTCTTC. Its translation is CASSGAILNEQFF.

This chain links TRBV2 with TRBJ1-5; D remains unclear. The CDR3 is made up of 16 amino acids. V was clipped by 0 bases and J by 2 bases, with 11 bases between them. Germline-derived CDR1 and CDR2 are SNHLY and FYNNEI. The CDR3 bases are TGTGCCAGCAGTGAAGCGGAACATACGGGCAATCAGCCCCAGCATTTT. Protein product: CASSEAEHTGNQPQHF.

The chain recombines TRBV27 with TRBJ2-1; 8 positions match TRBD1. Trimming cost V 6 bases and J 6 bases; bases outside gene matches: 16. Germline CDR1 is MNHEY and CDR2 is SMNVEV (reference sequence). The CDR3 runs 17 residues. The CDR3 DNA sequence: TGTGCCAGCAGCGTTAGGCAGGGGGCCAGGATACGCAATGAGCAGTTCTTC. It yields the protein CASSVRQGARIRNEQFF.

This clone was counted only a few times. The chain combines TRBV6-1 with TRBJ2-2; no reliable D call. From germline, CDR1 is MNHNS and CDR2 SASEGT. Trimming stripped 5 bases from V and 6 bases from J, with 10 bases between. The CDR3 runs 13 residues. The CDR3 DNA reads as TGTGCCAGCAGTTTACGGGTCGCCGGGGAGCTGTTTTTT. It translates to CASSLRVAGELFF.

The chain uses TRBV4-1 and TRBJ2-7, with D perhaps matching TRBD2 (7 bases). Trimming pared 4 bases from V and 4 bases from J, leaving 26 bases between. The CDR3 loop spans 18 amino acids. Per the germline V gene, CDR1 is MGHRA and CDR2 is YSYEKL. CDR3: CASSLSPSAGANRYEQYF. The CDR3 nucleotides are TGCGCCAGCAGCCTAAGTCCCTCCGCGGGGGCGAATCGTTACGAGCAGTACTTC.

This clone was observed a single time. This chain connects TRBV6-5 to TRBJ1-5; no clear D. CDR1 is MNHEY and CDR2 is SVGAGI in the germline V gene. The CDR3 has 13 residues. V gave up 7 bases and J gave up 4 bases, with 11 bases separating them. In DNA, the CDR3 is TGTGCCAGCAAACCCTCACTAAATCAGCCCCAGCATTTT. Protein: CASKPSLNQPQHF.

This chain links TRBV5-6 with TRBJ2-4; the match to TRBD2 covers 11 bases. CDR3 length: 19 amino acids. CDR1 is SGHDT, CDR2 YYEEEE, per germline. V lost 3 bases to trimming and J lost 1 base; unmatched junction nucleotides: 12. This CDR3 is CASSSRLAGILFAKNIQYF. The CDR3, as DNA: TGTGCCAGCAGCTCCCGACTAGCGGGAATTTTGTTTGCCAAAAACATTCAGTACTTC.

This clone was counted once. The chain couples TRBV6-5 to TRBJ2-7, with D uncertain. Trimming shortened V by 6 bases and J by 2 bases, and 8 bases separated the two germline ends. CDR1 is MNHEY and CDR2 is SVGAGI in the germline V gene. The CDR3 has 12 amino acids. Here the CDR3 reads CASRAGPYEQYF. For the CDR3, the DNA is TGTGCCAGCAGGGCCGGCCCCTACGAGCAGTACTTC.

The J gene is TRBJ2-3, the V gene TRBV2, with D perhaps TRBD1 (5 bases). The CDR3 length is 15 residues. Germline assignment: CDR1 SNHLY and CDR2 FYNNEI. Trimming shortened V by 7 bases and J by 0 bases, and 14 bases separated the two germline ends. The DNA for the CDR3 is TGTGCCAGCATGTGGGGCCAACCAAGCACAGATACGCAGTATTTT. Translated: CASMWGQPSTDTQYF.

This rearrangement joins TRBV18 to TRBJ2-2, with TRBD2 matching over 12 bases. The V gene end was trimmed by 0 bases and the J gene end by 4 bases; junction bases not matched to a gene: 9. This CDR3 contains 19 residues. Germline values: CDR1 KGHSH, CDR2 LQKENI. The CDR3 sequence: CASSPPVTSGGHSTGELFF. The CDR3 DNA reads TGTGCCAGCTCACCACCCGTGACTAGCGGGGGCCATTCCACCGGGGAGCTGTTTTTT.

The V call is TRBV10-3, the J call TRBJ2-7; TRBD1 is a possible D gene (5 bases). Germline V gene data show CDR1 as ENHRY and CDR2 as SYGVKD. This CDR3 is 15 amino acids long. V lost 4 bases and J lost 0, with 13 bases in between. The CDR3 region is CAISGAGFNSYEQYF. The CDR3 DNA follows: TGTGCCATCAGTGGCGCAGGGTTTAACTCCTACGAGCAGTACTTC.

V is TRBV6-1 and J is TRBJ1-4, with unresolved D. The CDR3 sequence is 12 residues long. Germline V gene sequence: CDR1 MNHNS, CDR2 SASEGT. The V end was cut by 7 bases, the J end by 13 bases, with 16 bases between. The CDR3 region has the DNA TGTGCCAGCACAGATCCCCAACTTGGACTGTTTTTT. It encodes CASTDPQLGLFF.

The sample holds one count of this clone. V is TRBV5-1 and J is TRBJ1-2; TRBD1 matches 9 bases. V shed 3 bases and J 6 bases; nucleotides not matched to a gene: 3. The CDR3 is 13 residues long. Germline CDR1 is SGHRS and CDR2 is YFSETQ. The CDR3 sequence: CASSSGTGNGYTF. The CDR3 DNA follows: TGCGCCAGCAGCTCCGGGACAGGGAATGGCTACACCTTC.

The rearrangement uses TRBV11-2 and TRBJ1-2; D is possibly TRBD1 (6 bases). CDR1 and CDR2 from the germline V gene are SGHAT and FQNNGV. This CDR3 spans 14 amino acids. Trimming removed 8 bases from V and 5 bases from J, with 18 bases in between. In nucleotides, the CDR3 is TGTGCCAGCCGCCATGCGGGACATTGGTATGGCTACACCTTC. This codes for CASRHAGHWYGYTF.

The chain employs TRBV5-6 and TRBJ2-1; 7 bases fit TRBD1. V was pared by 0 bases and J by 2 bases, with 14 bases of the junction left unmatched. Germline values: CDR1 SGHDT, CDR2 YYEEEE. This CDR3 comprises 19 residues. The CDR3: CASSLEKGAFLGPYNEQFF. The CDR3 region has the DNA TGTGCCAGCAGCTTGGAGAAGGGGGCTTTCCTAGGCCCCTACAATGAGCAGTTCTTC. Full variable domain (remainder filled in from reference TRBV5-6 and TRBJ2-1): DAGVTQSPTHLIKTRGQQVTLRCSPKSGHDTVSWYQQALGQGPQFIFQYYEEEERQRGNFPDRFSGHQFPNYSSELNVNALLLGDSALYLCASSLEKGAFLGPYNEQFFGPGTRLTVL.

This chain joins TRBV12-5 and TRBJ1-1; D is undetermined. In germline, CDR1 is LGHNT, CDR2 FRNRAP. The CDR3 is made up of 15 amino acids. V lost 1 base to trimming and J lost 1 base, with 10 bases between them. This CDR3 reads CASGLGPTQNTEAFF. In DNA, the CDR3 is TGTGCTAGTGGTTTGGGCCCGACCCAGAACACTGAAGCTTTCTTT.

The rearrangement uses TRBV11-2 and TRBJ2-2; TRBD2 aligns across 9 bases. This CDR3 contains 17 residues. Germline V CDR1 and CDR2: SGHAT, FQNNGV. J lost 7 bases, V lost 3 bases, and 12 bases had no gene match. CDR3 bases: TGTGCCAGCAGCTTTGGGTGGGGAGCGGGAGGCGACGGGGAGCTGTTTTTT. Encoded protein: CASSFGWGAGGDGELFF.

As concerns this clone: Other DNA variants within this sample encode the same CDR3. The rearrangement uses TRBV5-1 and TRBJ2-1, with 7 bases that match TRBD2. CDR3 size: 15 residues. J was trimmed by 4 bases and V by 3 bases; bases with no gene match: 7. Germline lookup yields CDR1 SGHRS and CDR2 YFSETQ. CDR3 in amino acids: CASSSSGETYNEQFF. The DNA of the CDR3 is TGCGCCAGCAGCTCGAGCGGGGAAACTTACAATGAGCAGTTCTTC.

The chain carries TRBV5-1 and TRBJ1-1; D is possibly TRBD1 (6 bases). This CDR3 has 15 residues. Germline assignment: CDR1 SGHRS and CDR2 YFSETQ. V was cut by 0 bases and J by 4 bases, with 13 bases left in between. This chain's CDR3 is CASSLGKQGVTEAFF. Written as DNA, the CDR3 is TGCGCCAGCAGCTTGGGGAAACAGGGTGTCACTGAAGCTTTCTTT.

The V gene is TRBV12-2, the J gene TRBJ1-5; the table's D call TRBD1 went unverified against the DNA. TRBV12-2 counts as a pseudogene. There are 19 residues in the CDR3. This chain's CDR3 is CASRSYLAGQGISSQPQHF. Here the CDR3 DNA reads TGTGCAAGTCGCTCGTACTTGGCGGGACAGGGAATTTCGTCCCAGCCCCAGCATTTT.

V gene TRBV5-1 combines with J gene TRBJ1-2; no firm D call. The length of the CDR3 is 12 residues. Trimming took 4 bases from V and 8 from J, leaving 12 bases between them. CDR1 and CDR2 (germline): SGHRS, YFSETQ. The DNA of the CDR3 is TGCGCCAGCAGCGCTGGCGGGGAGGGCTACACCTTC. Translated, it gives CASSAGGEGYTF.

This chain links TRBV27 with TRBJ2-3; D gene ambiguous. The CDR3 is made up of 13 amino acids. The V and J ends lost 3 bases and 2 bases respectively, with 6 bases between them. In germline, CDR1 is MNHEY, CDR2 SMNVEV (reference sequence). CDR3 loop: CASSFSHTDTQYF. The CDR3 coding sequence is TGTGCCAGCAGTTTCTCCCACACAGATACGCAGTATTTT.

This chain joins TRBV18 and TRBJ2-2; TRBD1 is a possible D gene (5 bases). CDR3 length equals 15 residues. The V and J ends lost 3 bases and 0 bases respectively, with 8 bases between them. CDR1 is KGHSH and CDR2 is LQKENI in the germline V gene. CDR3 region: CASSPFRANTGELFF. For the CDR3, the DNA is TGTGCCAGCTCACCCTTCAGGGCGAACACCGGGGAGCTGTTTTTT.

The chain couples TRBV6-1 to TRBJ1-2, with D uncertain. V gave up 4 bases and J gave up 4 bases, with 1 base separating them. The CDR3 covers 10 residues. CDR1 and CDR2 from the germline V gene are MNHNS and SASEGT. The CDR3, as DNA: TGTGCCAGCAGTGGCTATGGCTACACCTTC. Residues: CASSGYGYTF.